The rows below give T cell receptor beta chains drawn from one sample of a study of regulatory T cells in long-lasting Graves disease. TCRdb re-called the multiplex PCR reads through MiXCR, storing one row per CDR3 protein. The sample yields around 240,000 distinct CDR3 sequences, 15% to 20% seen once. In addition, the sample was reused for a study of T cells in Graves' hyperthyroidism and ophthalmopathy.

The material sequenced was peripheral blood mononuclear cells (PBMCs), taken at new diagnosis, from a patient treated with antithyroid drugs. All receptors come from a woman in her twenties or thirties with Graves disease. Each CDR3 is given with its conserved first and last residue. Each record gives: D gene, V gene, J gene, clone size, CDR3 protein, CDR3 DNA. D genes are given only for firm matches. The size entry is marked missing in some rows and otherwise reads once, few, many or a size class.

.	TRBV12-3/TRBV12-4	TRBJ1-6	many	CASSFSNSPLHF	TGTGCCAGCAGTTTTTCCAATTCACCCCTCCACTTT
TRBD1	TRBV13	TRBJ2-1	.	CASSLGGTGNEQFF	TGTGCCAGCAGCTTAGGAGGGACAGGCAATGAGCAGTTCTTC
.	TRBV9	TRBJ1-2	many	CASSVAAGRDGYTF	TGTGCCAGCAGCGTAGCGGCGGGGCGAGATGGCTACACCTTC
TRBD2	TRBV11-2	TRBJ2-5	many	CASSEAGRRKETQYF	TGTGCCAGCAGCGAAGCGGGGCGTCGCAAAGAGACCCAGTACTTC
TRBD1	TRBV7-6	TRBJ1-1	few	CASSLAGTENTEAFF	TGTGCCAGCAGCTTAGCTGGGACAGAGAACACTGAAGCTTTCTTT
TRBD1	TRBV4-1	TRBJ2-5	many	CASSRVKPGQGPETQYF	TGCGCCAGCAGCCGAGTAAAACCCGGACAGGGCCCGGAGACCCAGTACTTC
.	TRBV6-2/TRBV6-3	TRBJ1-3	.	CASSSGSGHTIYF	TGTGCCAGCAGCTCCGGGTCGGGACACACCATATATTTT
.	TRBV12-3/TRBV12-4	TRBJ1-2	many	CASTQGSHGYTF	TGTGCCAGCACCCAGGGCAGCCACGGCTACACCTTC
TRBD2	TRBV5-4	TRBJ2-3	many	CASSGGGGYTDTQYF	TGTGCCAGCAGCGGCGGCGGGGGATACACAGATACGCAGTATTTT
TRBD1	TRBV20-1	TRBJ1-2	many	CSAQYQGGSYGYTF	TGCAGTGCTCAATACCAGGGGGGATCCTATGGCTACACCTTC
TRBD2	TRBV5-1	TRBJ2-1	many	CASSFRLAHYNEQFF	TGCGCCAGCAGCTTTAGACTAGCGCACTACAATGAGCAGTTCTTC
TRBD1	TRBV20-1	TRBJ1-1	many	CSAQGGVRNTEAFF	TGCAGTGCCCAAGGGGGCGTAAGGAACACTGAAGCTTTCTTT
.	TRBV4-1	TRBJ2-7	many	CASSQRDDYEQYF	TGCGCCAGCAGCCAACGGGACGACTACGAGCAGTACTTC
.	TRBV20-1	TRBJ1-1	many	CSARGGCMNTEAFF	TGCAGTGCTAGAGGGGGTTGCATGAACACTGAAGCTTTCTTT
.	TRBV14	TRBJ1-2	many	CASSLVRGYGYTF	TGTGCCAGCAGCCTCGTCCGGGGGTATGGCTACACCTTC
.	TRBV15	TRBJ2-2	many	CATSRVDGELFF	TGTGCCACCAGCCGGGTAGACGGGGAGCTGTTTTTT
.	TRBV24-1	TRBJ1-6	.	CATSENTYSPLHF	TGTGCCACCAGTGAAAACACCTATTCACCCCTCCACTTT
.	TRBV6-1	TRBJ2-7	many	CASADSSYEQYF	TGTGCCAGCGCAGACAGCTCCTACGAGCAGTACTTC
TRBD1	TRBV19	TRBJ1-1	.	CASSRRGQAMNTEAFF	TGTGCCAGTAGTAGACGGGGACAGGCTATGAACACTGAAGCTTTCTTT
TRBD1	TRBV15	TRBJ1-5	.	CATSRYFSQQGANQPQHF	TGTGCCACCAGCAGATATTTTTCCCAGCAGGGGGCGAATCAGCCCCAGCATTTT
.	TRBV12-3/TRBV12-4	TRBJ1-2	many	CASSDHVYGYTF	TGTGCCAGCAGTGACCATGTTTATGGCTACACCTTC
.	TRBV5-6	TRBJ1-2	.	CASSLAYYGHTF	TGTGCCAGCAGCTTAGCCTACTATGGCCACACCTTC
TRBD1	TRBV28	TRBJ1-2	many	CATEKQWTGRNYGYTF	TGTGCCACCGAGAAGCAGTGGACAGGGAGGAACTATGGCTACACCTTC
TRBD1	TRBV15	TRBJ1-5	.	CATGPGTGNNQPQHF	TGTGCCACCGGCCCCGGGACAGGGAACAATCAGCCCCAGCATTTT
.	TRBV20-1	TRBJ2-7	few	CSARDTELGSYEQYF	TGCAGTGCTAGAGATACTGAACTGGGCTCCTACGAGCAGTACTTC
.	TRBV6-5	TRBJ1-2	.	CASSYSSTNYGYTF	TGTGCCAGCAGTTACTCCTCAACGAACTATGGCTACACCTTC
.	TRBV25-1	TRBJ1-5	many	CASRDPNSRQPQHF	TGTGCCAGCCGGGACCCCAACTCACGTCAGCCCCAGCATTTT
TRBD2	TRBV7-2	TRBJ2-5	many	CASSLAGGTQETQYF	TGTGCCAGCAGCTTAGCGGGGGGGACGCAAGAGACCCAGTACTTC
TRBD1	TRBV11-3	TRBJ2-2	many	CASSPDRGATGELFF	TGTGCCAGCAGCCCTGACAGGGGTGCAACCGGGGAGCTGTTTTTT
.	TRBV6-1	TRBJ1-2	many	CATRQGSDYGYTF	TGTGCCACCCGCCAGGGGAGTGACTATGGCTACACCTTC
.	TRBV10-3	TRBJ2-7	few	CAIRNSAGQPYEQYF	TGTGCCATCAGGAATTCAGCGGGACAACCCTACGAGCAGTACTTC
.	TRBV20-1	TRBJ1-2	many	CSYREYGYGYTF	TGCAGTTACAGGGAGTATGGCTATGGCTACACCTTC
.	TRBV6-4	TRBJ1-6	.	CASRGAYNSPLHF	TGTGCCAGCCGAGGGGCGTATAATTCACCCCTCCACTTT
.	TRBV11-2	TRBJ2-5	many	CASSLGGAPQKETQYF	TGTGCCAGCAGCTTAGGGGGGGCCCCCCAAAAAGAGACCCAGTACTTC
.	TRBV12-3/TRBV12-4	TRBJ1-5	many	CASSFRGVYSNQPQHF	TGTGCCAGCAGTTTCAGGGGAGTTTATAGCAATCAGCCCCAGCATTTT
.	TRBV11-2	TRBJ1-1	many	CASSSGVLGTEAFF	TGTGCCAGCAGTTCAGGTGTTCTCGGCACTGAAGCTTTCTTT
TRBD1	TRBV9	TRBJ1-1	many	CASSVALTGLAFF	TGTGCCAGCAGCGTAGCCCTGACAGGGTTGGCTTTCTTT
TRBD1	TRBV6-4	TRBJ1-6	few	CASSEEGARNSPLHF	TGTGCCAGCAGTGAAGAGGGGGCAAGAAATTCACCCCTCCACTTT
TRBD1	TRBV9	TRBJ1-3	.	CASSEEGGSGNTIYF	TGTGCCAGCAGCGAAGAAGGGGGCAGTGGAAACACCATATATTTT
.	TRBV6-5	TRBJ1-2	few	CASSYSLELNYGYTF	TGTGCCAGCAGTTACTCGTTAGAACTTAACTATGGCTACACCTTC
.	TRBV19	TRBJ1-1	many	CASSDSILNTEAFF	TGTGCCAGTAGCGATAGCATATTGAACACTGAAGCTTTCTTT
TRBD1	TRBV19	TRBJ2-3	many	CASSIVLTGNTDTQYF	TGTGCCAGTAGTATAGTTCTGACAGGGAACACAGATACGCAGTATTTT
.	TRBV11-3	TRBJ1-1	many	CASSFGRLGREGTEAFF	TGTGCCAGCAGTTTCGGGAGGCTGGGACGGGAAGGGACTGAAGCTTTCTTT
TRBD1	TRBV7-2	TRBJ2-1	many	CASSSPGTGAGNEQFF	TGTGCCAGCAGCTCACCCGGGACAGGGGCTGGGAATGAGCAGTTCTTC
.	TRBV6-5	TRBJ1-1	many	CASSYFGTANTEAFF	TGTGCCAGCAGTTACTTCGGGACGGCTAACACTGAAGCTTTCTTT
TRBD1	TRBV2	TRBJ1-6	many	CASSGQGLSLHF	TGTGCCAGCTCGGGACAGGGGTTGTCCCTCCACTTT